This T cell receptor (beta chain) came from a study of T cell changes during pregnancy in multiple sclerosis. The germline CDR1 and CDR2 sequences are SGHTA and FQGTGA. J gave up 6 bases and V 1 base, and 4 bases lay outside the gene matches. This CDR3 spans 15 amino acids. Assay used: immunoSEQ multiplex PCR; TCRdb lists only in-frame clones, some missing. The sample shows about 42,000 clones, 91% of them seen only once. V and J are TRBV7-3 and TRBJ2-1, with 9 positions matching TRBD2. This specimen was CD4+ T cells from peripheral blood mononuclear cells, taken in the second trimester of pregnancy. The clonotype was recovered from a female donor in good health, enrolled as a control in a pregnancy study. The CDR3 DNA reads TGTGCCAGCAGCTTAATTAGCGGGGGTGGCAATGAGCAGTTCTTC. It specifies CASSLISGGGNEQFF.